The 28 T cell receptor beta chains given below trace back to one sample, sequenced in a study of cytomegalovirus exposure and HLA in healthy donors. Use of 60 Vbeta and 13 Jbeta primers characterized the PCR. Data came from immunoSEQ multiplex PCR; TCRdb stores just in-frame clones and leaves some out. The ten most abundant clones cover 4% to 5.5% of a sample with 60,000 to 65,000 clones. The specimen was PBMCs. These receptor sequences come from a young man in good health and CMV-seropositive.

The chain joins TRBV9 to TRBJ2-7, with D possibly matching TRBD1 (5 bases). The CDR3 spans 12 residues. V was trimmed by 3 bases and J by 3 bases, leaving 7 bases between them. CDR1 is SGDLS, CDR2 YYNGEE, per germline. This chain's CDR3 is CASSGQNYEQYF. CDR3 coding DNA: TGTGCCAGCAGCGGACAGAACTACGAGCAGTACTTC.

V is TRBV7-2 and J is TRBJ2-5, with TRBD2 identical over 8 bases. The CDR3 totals 15 residues. Germline V gene data show CDR1 as SGHTA and CDR2 as FQGNSA. V trimming: 3 bases; J trimming: 4 bases; junction bases outside the gene matches: 7. CDR3 in DNA: TGTGCCAGCAGCTTGAGCGGGGGAGGGTCAGAGACCCAGTACTTC. This sequence encodes CASSLSGGGSETQYF.

The V gene is TRBV30, the J gene TRBJ2-2, with 7 bases aligning to TRBD2. Unmatched junction bases numbered 2, after V lost 0 bases and J lost 1 base. The CDR3 extends over 15 amino acids. Germline values: CDR1 GTSNPN, CDR2 SVGIG (reference sequence). CDR3 nucleotide sequence: TGTGCCTGGAGTGTACTAGCGAGGAACACCGGGGAGCTGTTTTTT. This encodes CAWSVLARNTGELFF. The whole variable domain, filled in from reference TRBV30 and TRBJ2-2, reads SQTIHQWPATLVQPVGSPLSLECTVEGTSNPNLYWYRQAAGRGLQLLFYSVGIGQISSEVPQNLSASRPQDRQFILSSKKLLLSDSGFYLCAWSVLARNTGELFFGEGSRLTVL.

V usage is TRBV9 and J usage is TRBJ1-2, with D unclear. V lost 4 bases to trimming and J lost 1 base, with 17 bases between them. The CDR3 is 16 residues long. The germline V gene has CDR1 SGDLS and CDR2 YYNGEE. The CDR3 DNA reads as TGTGCCAGCAGCAACGAAGAGGAGGAGTTTAACTATGGCTACACCTTC. This encodes CASSNEEEEFNYGYTF.

This chain connects TRBV11-1 to TRBJ2-7; 10 nucleotides line up with TRBD2. The CDR3 sequence is 16 residues long. Germline V gene data show CDR1 as SGHAT and CDR2 as FQDESV (reference sequence). The J segment lost 6 bases and the V segment lost 4 bases, leaving 12 bases of the junction unmatched. In DNA form, the CDR3 reads TGTGCCAGCAGCTACTCCAGCGGGAGGGAAGGGGGCGAGCAGTACTTC. Translating it yields CASSYSSGREGGEQYF. The full variable domain, in which reference TRBV11-1 and TRBJ2-7 provide the parts outside the CDR3, is EAEVAQSPRYKITEKSQAVAFWCDPISGHATLYWYRQILGQGPELLVQFQDESVVDDSQLPKDRFSAERLKGVDSTLKIQPAELGDSAMYLCASSYSSGREGGEQYFGPGTRLTVT.

This chain connects TRBV29-1 to TRBJ1-1, with 7 bases fitting TRBD1. Germline trimming cut 2 bases from V and 4 bases from J; bases unmatched to any gene: 4. Germline V CDR1 and CDR2: SQVTM, ANQGSEA. The CDR3 contains 13 residues. CDR3 region: CSVEIQGGTEAFF. As DNA, the CDR3 is TGCAGCGTTGAAATCCAGGGGGGCACTGAAGCTTTCTTT.

The chain links TRBV7-2 to TRBJ2-5; 8 bases match TRBD2. There are 15 residues in the CDR3. V was clipped by 3 bases and J by 4 bases; unmatched bases: 7. Germline CDR1 SGHTA, CDR2 FQGNSA. The CDR3 here is CASSLSGGGAETQYF. In nucleotides, the CDR3 is TGTGCCAGCAGCTTGAGCGGGGGAGGGGCAGAGACCCAGTACTTC. Supplemented by reference TRBV7-2 and TRBJ2-5, the full variable domain reads GAGVSQSPSNKVTEKGKDVELRCDPISGHTALYWYRQSLGQGLEFLIYFQGNSAPDKSGLPSDRFSAERTGGSVSTLTIQRTQQEDSAVYLCASSLSGGGAETQYFGPGTRLLVL.

The V gene is TRBV4-1, the J gene TRBJ2-7; TRBD1 matches at 7 bases. The CDR3 runs 15 residues. CDR1 is MGHRA and CDR2 is YSYEKL in the germline V gene. V shed 2 bases and J 3 bases; nucleotides not matched to a gene: 7. CDR3 nucleotide sequence: TGCGCCAGCAGCCAACCGGGACAGAACTACTACGAGCAGTACTTC. This codes for CASSQPGQNYYEQYF.

The chain recombines TRBV9 with TRBJ2-2, with 12 bases matching TRBD2. V dropped 3 bases and J dropped 7; count of bases not matched to a gene: 7. This CDR3 spans 16 amino acids. Germline V gives CDR1 SGDLS, CDR2 YYNGEE. This CDR3 is CASSGTSGMVGGELFF. CDR3 nucleotides: TGTGCCAGCAGCGGGACTAGCGGGATGGTGGGCGGGGAGCTGTTTTTT.

The gene calls are TRBV6-1 and TRBJ2-7; 7 bases match TRBD2. V shed 8 bases and J 3 bases; nucleotides not matched to a gene: 10. The CDR3 consists of 14 residues. Germline V gene sequence: CDR1 MNHNS, CDR2 SASEGT. CDR3 in amino acids: CASGKAGAVYEQYF. The CDR3 DNA reads TGTGCCAGCGGGAAGGCGGGAGCGGTCTACGAGCAGTACTTC.

The chain recombines TRBV4-2 with TRBJ1-5; the D gene is possibly TRBD1 (6 bases). V lost 0 bases and J lost 0, with 9 bases in between. CDR3 length: 16 residues. Germline V gene lookup returns CDR1 LGHNA and CDR2 YNFKEQ. The CDR3 DNA reads TGTGCCAGCAGCCAAGACCCAGGGGTTAGCAATCAGCCCCAGCATTTT. This encodes CASSQDPGVSNQPQHF.

V and J are TRBV2 and TRBJ2-7; 7 nucleotides match TRBD2. With V trimmed by 7 bases and J by 3 bases, 15 bases remained unmatched. CDR3 length: 16 residues. The germline CDR1 and CDR2 sequences are SNHLY and FYNNEI. CDR3 DNA sequence: TGTGCCAGCACTTACCGAAGAGTGGGGGGGGACTACGAGCAGTACTTC. As protein: CASTYRRVGGDYEQYF. Using reference TRBV2 and TRBJ2-7 for the parts outside the CDR3, the full variable domain is EPEVTQTPSHQVTQMGQEVILRCVPISNHLYFYWYRQILGQKVEFLVSFYNNEISEKSEIFDDQFSVERPDGSNFTLKIRSTKLEDSAMYFCASTYRRVGGDYEQYFGPGTRLTVT.

This chain connects TRBV19 to TRBJ2-1; D may be TRBD1 (6 bases). Trimming removed 9 bases at V and 5 bases at J, with 17 bases between. The V gene's germline CDR1 is LNHDA and CDR2 SQIVND (reference sequence). The CDR3 is 14 residues long. CDR3: CASEATGINNEQFF. In DNA, the CDR3 is TGTGCCAGCGAAGCCACAGGGATAAACAATGAGCAGTTCTTC.

CDR3 in amino acids: CASRDRDADTQYF. The CDR3 region has the DNA TGTGCCAGTCGGGACAGGGACGCAGATACGCAGTATTTT. The chain links TRBV6-5 to TRBJ2-3; 9 positions agree with TRBD1. The germline V gene encodes CDR1 MNHEY and CDR2 SVGAGI. The V segment lost 9 bases and the J segment 4 bases; nucleotides outside the gene matches: 5. This CDR3 is built from 13 residues.

The V call is TRBV6-1, the J call TRBJ1-1, with D unresolved. The CDR3 is 16 residues long. In germline, CDR1 is MNHNS, CDR2 SASEGT. V was shortened by 1 base and J by 6 bases, with 18 bases between the two germline ends. Here the CDR3 reads CASSEEGGGGSAEAFF. DNA of the CDR3: TGTGCCAGCAGTGAAGAAGGCGGCGGCGGTTCGGCTGAAGCTTTCTTT.

The V and J genes are TRBV6-5 and TRBJ2-1, with 8 bases lining up with TRBD1. Germline trimming cut 2 bases from V and 8 bases from J; bases unmatched to any gene: 5. Germline V gene lookup returns CDR1 MNHEY and CDR2 SVGAGI. The CDR3 length is 14 residues. CDR3 protein: CASSYRQGIDEQFF. CDR3 sequence (DNA): TGTGCCAGCAGTTACAGACAGGGGATAGATGAGCAGTTCTTC.

The chain couples TRBV7-9 to TRBJ1-2, with a possible D match to TRBD1 (5 bases). Trimming stripped 6 bases from V and 3 bases from J, with 14 bases between. The CDR3 is 14 residues long. CDR1 is SEHNR, CDR2 FQNEAQ, per germline (reference sequence). DNA of the CDR3: TGTGCCAGCAGACCCCGGGACTTAGACTATGGCTACACCTTC. This codes for CASRPRDLDYGYTF.

About this clone itself: At one end the junction does not follow the germline gene, possibly because of a read error. Within the sample, other DNA sequences also encode this same CDR3. CDR3 nucleotides: TGTGCCAGCAACAGTGCCTATAATTCACCCCTACACTTT. As protein: CASNSAYNSPLHF. The chain is built from TRBV2 and TRBJ1-6; no definite D call. The germline V gene encodes CDR1 SNHLY and CDR2 FYNNEI. This CDR3 contains 13 residues.

The J gene is TRBJ2-5, the V gene TRBV2, with D uncertain. The CDR3 consists of 14 residues. CDR1 is SNHLY, CDR2 FYNNEI, per germline. Trimming pared 2 bases from V and 1 base from J, leaving 8 bases between. For the CDR3, the DNA is TGTGCCAGCAGTGAATCCTCTGTCCAAGAGACCCAGTACTTC. This translates into CASSESSVQETQYF.

The gene calls are TRBV11-2 and TRBJ1-1; D possibly corresponds to TRBD1 (6 bases). This CDR3 region has 15 residues. Looked up from germline, CDR1 is SGHAT and CDR2 is FQNNGV. Trimming left V 5 bases short and J 4 bases short, with 17 bases between. CDR3 amino acids: CASSLGGGLGTEAFF. CDR3 nucleotide sequence: TGTGCCAGCAGCCTTGGTGGGGGCCTGGGCACTGAAGCTTTCTTT.

The chain combines TRBV11-3 with TRBJ1-4; 7 bases align to TRBD1. Trimming cost V 0 bases and J 8 bases; bases outside gene matches: 6. Per the germline V gene, CDR1 is SGHNT and CDR2 is YENEEA. CDR3 size: 15 residues. In DNA form, the CDR3 reads TGTGCCAGCAGCTTAGATATGCAGGGGGACGAAAAACTGTTTTTT. Translated, it gives CASSLDMQGDEKLFF.

The J gene is TRBJ2-4, the V gene TRBV7-6; D is possibly TRBD2 (5 bases). The germline CDR1 and CDR2 sequences are SGHVS and FNYEAQ. The V and J ends lost 1 base and 15 bases respectively, with 16 bases between them. This CDR3 has 13 amino acids. CDR3 residues: CASSLGGSVELYF. The CDR3 region has the DNA TGTGCCAGCAGCTTAGGCGGGTCAGTAGAGCTGTACTTC.

The chain recombines TRBV23-1 with TRBJ2-2; 8 bases are a match to TRBD2. TRBV23-1 is recorded as an ORF, its role being uncertain. The trim removed 0 bases at V and 5 bases at J, leaving 23 bases unmatched. The CDR3 is made up of 22 amino acids. CDR3 DNA sequence: TGCGCCAGCAGTCAATCTGATTTCGGGACGAACCCGCCGGCGGGAGGAACCGGGGAGCTGTTTTTT. Its translation is CASSQSDFGTNPPAGGTGELFF.

The chain employs TRBV7-2 and TRBJ2-2, with 7 bases that match TRBD1. This CDR3 is 14 amino acids long. Germline V lookup: CDR1 SGHTA, CDR2 FQGNSA. V was pared by 5 bases and J by 8 bases, with 8 bases of the junction left unmatched. CDR3 loop: CASSMDRFLGELFF. CDR3 nucleotides: TGTGCCAGCAGCATGGACAGGTTTTTGGGGGAGCTGTTTTTT.

The chain uses TRBV9 and TRBJ2-3; 11 bases match TRBD2. Germline CDR1 is SGDLS and CDR2 is YYNGEE. This CDR3 spans 16 amino acids. After removal of 2 bases from V and 1 base from J, the junction contained 3 bases not matched to a gene. This CDR3 reads CASSVGTSGRTDTQYF. The CDR3 coding sequence is TGTGCCAGCAGCGTCGGGACTAGCGGCCGCACAGATACGCAGTATTTT. Together with reference TRBV9 and TRBJ2-3, the CDR3 gives the full variable domain: DSGVTQTPKHLITATGQRVTLRCSPRSGDLSVYWYQQSLDQGLQFLIQYYNGEERAKGNILERFSAQQFPDLHSELNLSSLELGDSALYFCASSVGTSGRTDTQYFGPGTRLTVL.

The chain employs TRBV19 and TRBJ2-1; D not resolved. Germline assignment: CDR1 LNHDA and CDR2 SQIVND (reference sequence). V lost 3 bases, J lost 5 bases, and 8 bases lay in between. The CDR3 consists of 13 residues. For the CDR3, the DNA is TGTGCCAGTAGTATTGGAGCCGACAATGAGCAGTTCTTC. Translating it yields CASSIGADNEQFF.

This chain joins TRBV7-9 and TRBJ1-2; 9 bases align to TRBD1. V was pared by 4 bases and J by 4 bases, with 7 bases of the junction left unmatched. Per germline, CDR1 SEHNR and CDR2 FQNEAQ (reference sequence). This CDR3 contains 15 residues. The CDR3 nucleotides read TGTGCCAGCAGCTCGCCGGGACAGGGAGTCTATGGCTACACCTTC. Protein: CASSSPGQGVYGYTF.

The V and J genes are TRBV10-3 and TRBJ2-3; D gene unclear. The CDR3 has 14 amino acids. V was clipped by 6 bases and J by 0 bases, with 10 bases between them. Looked up from germline, CDR1 is ENHRY and CDR2 is SYGVKD. The CDR3, as DNA: TGTGCCATCAGCGAAGAGGATAGCACAGATACGCAGTATTTT. It is translated as CAISEEDSTDTQYF.